The 23 T cell receptor beta chains given below trace back to one sample, sequenced in a study of T-cell memory formation after mild COVID-19. TCRdb ran MiXCR on the 5' RACE reads and lists one entry per CDR3 protein. The sample includes under 250,000 distinct CDR3 sequences, 9.5% to 10% of them seen just once. The sequencing sample was made of PBMCs or a T cell subset sorted from them (not recorded which). These receptors came from a man younger than 35 who had mild COVID-19 (a few samples of this study predate the infection). Cell type and time point are not known.

This clonotype was counted at least ten times. The rearrangement uses TRBV9 and TRBJ2-5; 15 positions agree with TRBD2. Per the germline V gene, CDR1 is SGDLS and CDR2 is YYNGEE. There are 15 residues in the CDR3. J was trimmed by 4 bases and V by 3 bases; bases with no gene match: 1. CDR3 in DNA: TGTGCCAGCAGCGGGACTAGCGGGGGGGCAGAGACCCAGTACTTC. It encodes CASSGTSGGAETQYF.

This chain links TRBV4-1 with TRBJ1-1; D unresolved. V lost 1 base and J 4 bases, leaving 16 bases between the germline ends. The germline CDR1 and CDR2 sequences are MGHRA and YSYEKL. This CDR3 region has 16 residues. The chain's CDR3 is CASSQGPGRTGTEAFF. CDR3 nucleotides: TGCGCCAGCAGCCAAGGTCCGGGAAGGACGGGCACTGAAGCTTTCTTT.

The chain employs TRBV12-3 or TRBV12-4 and TRBJ2-7; tentatively, D is TRBD2 (7 bases). Trimming shortened V by 6 bases and J by 9 bases, and 18 bases separated the two germline ends. The CDR3 loop spans 13 amino acids. CDR3 DNA: TGTGCCAGCAGCTGGGCGGGGGCACGTCGGCAGTACTTC. This translates into CASSWAGARRQYF.

This clonotype occurred many times. The chain has TRBV4-1 and TRBJ2-3; the D is unclear. V was cut by 4 bases and J by 2 bases, with 13 bases left in between. Germline lookup yields CDR1 MGHRA and CDR2 YSYEKL. The CDR3 totals 15 residues. CDR3 in DNA: TGCGCCAGCAGCCGAGGCCCTCAACCCACAGATACGCAGTATTTT. It codes for CASSRGPQPTDTQYF.

In its sample, this clonotype was seen a few times. The chain has TRBV2 and TRBJ1-6, with D possibly TRBD1 on 6 matching bases. V was pared by 6 bases and J by 10 bases, with 16 bases between. CDR1 SNHLY and CDR2 FYNNEI come from the germline V gene. This CDR3 is built from 14 residues. CDR3 sequence: CASREQGTPSPLHF. The CDR3 DNA is TGTGCCAGCAGGGAACAGGGTACCCCCTCACCCCTCCACTTT. Full variable domain (remainder filled in from reference TRBV2 and TRBJ1-6): EPEVTQTPSHQVTQMGQEVILRCVPISNHLYFYWYRQILGQKVEFLVSFYNNEISEKSEIFDDQFSVERPDGSNFTLKIRSTKLEDSAMYFCASREQGTPSPLHFGNGTRLTVT.

The genes are TRBV7-3 and TRBJ2-7, with D possibly being TRBD2 (5 bases). The V end lost 4 bases, the J end lost 5 bases, and 12 bases lay between the germline ends. Germline assignment: CDR1 SGHTA and CDR2 FQGTGA. The CDR3 spans 13 residues. The CDR3 bases are TGTGCCAGCAGCTCCGGCGGGTCGCACGAGCAGTACTTC. This encodes CASSSGGSHEQYF.

This clonotype turned up a few times. The V and J genes are TRBV5-6 and TRBJ1-2, with D perhaps TRBD1 (6 bases). V was cut by 5 bases and J by 4 bases, with 12 bases left in between. The CDR3 is 13 residues long. Per the germline V gene, CDR1 is SGHDT and CDR2 is YYEEEE. CDR3 DNA sequence: TGTGCCAGCAGATTTACAGGGAGCTATGGCTACACCTTC. Translation gives CASRFTGSYGYTF. Full variable domain (rest looked up from reference TRBV5-6 and TRBJ1-2): DAGVTQSPTHLIKTRGQQVTLRCSPKSGHDTVSWYQQALGQGPQFIFQYYEEEERQRGNFPDRFSGHQFPNYSSELNVNALLLGDSALYLCASRFTGSYGYTFGSGTRLTVV.

This clonotype was observed many times. This rearrangement joins TRBV4-1 to TRBJ1-5; perhaps TRBD1 as D (6 bases). CDR3 length equals 12 residues. Germline V CDR1 and CDR2: MGHRA, YSYEKL. The ends were cut back, 1 base at V and 9 bases at J, with 7 bases in the middle. CDR3 nucleotide sequence: TGCGCCAGCAGCCAAGTAGGGGGGCCCCAGCATTTT. Amino acids: CASSQVGGPQHF.

This chain links TRBV19 with TRBJ1-1; D uncertain. Trimming removed 9 bases from V and 3 bases from J, with 14 bases in between. Germline assignment: CDR1 LNHDA and CDR2 SQIVND (reference sequence). The CDR3 runs to 13 residues. The CDR3 sequence: CASRVGTYTEAFF. The DNA of the CDR3 is TGTGCCAGCCGAGTTGGCACTTACACTGAAGCTTTCTTT. The variable domain in full, completed from reference TRBV19 and TRBJ1-1, reads DGGITQSPKYLFRKEGQNVTLSCEQNLNHDAMYWYRQDPGQGLRLIYYSQIVNDFQKGDIAEGYSVSREKKESFPLTVTSAQKNPTAFYLCASRVGTYTEAFFGQGTRLTVV.

The CDR3 bases are TGTGCCAGCAGCGTAGGGTCAGGGGGCAGATTGAACTATGGCTACACCTTC. It yields the protein CASSVGSGGRLNYGYTF. V is TRBV9 and J is TRBJ1-2; 8 nucleotides match TRBD1. With 0 bases clipped from V and 2 bases from J, the junction kept 9 bases outside the gene matches. Germline V gene sequence: CDR1 SGDLS, CDR2 YYNGEE. The CDR3 is 17 residues long.

The sample holds a few counts of this clonotype. V is TRBV20-1 and J is TRBJ2-2; D is undetermined. Trimming stripped 0 bases from V and 5 bases from J, with 10 bases between. Looked up from germline, CDR1 is DFQATT and CDR2 is SNEGSKA (reference sequence). This CDR3 has 14 residues. CDR3 region: CSARDPTKTGELFF. The DNA of the CDR3 is TGCAGTGCTAGAGATCCGACAAAAACCGGGGAGCTGTTTTTT.

V and J are TRBV5-4 and TRBJ1-6; no clear D. Germline V lookup: CDR1 SGHNT, CDR2 YYREEE (reference sequence). Trimming took 0 bases from V and 10 from J, leaving 23 bases between them. The CDR3 spans 18 residues. The DNA of the CDR3 is TGTGCCAGCAGCTTGGCCTCGGGGTATGTGGCAGCCCAATCACCCCTCCACTTT. This sequence encodes CASSLASGYVAAQSPLHF.

The V and J genes are TRBV6-1 and TRBJ2-5, with D maybe TRBD1 (7 bases). Germline V gene lookup returns CDR1 MNHNS and CDR2 SASEGT. V was pared by 6 bases and J by 5 bases, with 19 bases between. The CDR3 sequence is 15 residues long. CDR3 sequence (DNA): TGTGCCAGCAGGAGTGGAGGGGGCGAGGGGGAGACCCAGTACTTC. As protein: CASRSGGGEGETQYF.

This clonotype was found a few times. The chain joins TRBV7-9 to TRBJ2-3, with 9 positions matching TRBD1. V lost 3 bases, J lost 4 bases, and 2 bases stayed unmatched. From germline, CDR1 is SEHNR and CDR2 FQNEAQ (reference sequence). This CDR3 has 14 residues. The CDR3 coding sequence is TGTGCCAGCAGCTTTACAGGGGGCGCAGATACGCAGTATTTT. It yields the protein CASSFTGGADTQYF.

This clonotype was detected many times. V is TRBV20-1 and J is TRBJ2-5, with a possible D match to TRBD1 (6 bases). Germline values: CDR1 DFQATT, CDR2 SNEGSKA (reference sequence). Trimming left V 6 bases short and J 1 base short, with 12 bases between. The CDR3 has 13 residues. The DNA of the CDR3 is TGCAGTGCAATAGGGACAACCCAAGAGACCCAGTACTTC. Translated, it gives CSAIGTTQETQYF.

This sequence joins TRBV20-1 and TRBJ2-2, with TRBD2 identical over 7 bases. The germline gives CDR1 DFQATT, CDR2 SNEGSKA (reference sequence). Losses at the gene ends were 1 base for V and 7 bases for J; bases not matched to a gene: 9. The CDR3 spans 15 residues. CDR3 protein: CSARGRAGEGGELFF. The CDR3 coding sequence is TGCAGTGCTAGAGGCAGGGCGGGGGAAGGCGGGGAGCTGTTTTTT.

Many counts were recorded for this clonotype. The V call is TRBV7-2, the J call TRBJ2-3, with no clear D. Trimming took 5 bases from V and 6 from J, leaving 15 bases between them. The CDR3 length is 14 residues. Per germline, CDR1 SGHTA and CDR2 FQGNSA. The CDR3 DNA reads as TGTGCCAGCAGCCCCGCCGGGCACCGGGATACGCAGTATTTT. Its translation: CASSPAGHRDTQYF.

This clonotype was seen a handful of times. The chain is built from TRBV7-3 and TRBJ1-6; 7 bases line up with TRBD1. The CDR3 is made up of 13 amino acids. Germline assignment: CDR1 SGHTA and CDR2 FQGTGA. The V segment lost 5 bases and the J segment 10 bases; nucleotides outside the gene matches: 5. CDR3 amino acids: CASSKDRDSPLHF. CDR3 sequence (DNA): TGTGCCAGCAGCAAAGACAGGGACTCACCCCTCCACTTT.

V usage is TRBV4-1 and J usage is TRBJ2-3; D gene uncertain. Trimming shortened V by 1 base and J by 0 bases, and 8 bases separated the two germline ends. This CDR3 is built from 15 residues. In germline, CDR1 is MGHRA, CDR2 YSYEKL. DNA of the CDR3: TGCGCCAGCAGCCAAGTTAAGCAAAGCACAGATACGCAGTATTTT. This translates into CASSQVKQSTDTQYF.

This rearrangement joins TRBV3-1 to TRBJ1-4; possibly TRBD1 for D (5 bases). The CDR3 runs 15 residues. Germline CDR1 is LGHDT and CDR2 is YNNKEL (reference sequence). V dropped 10 bases and J dropped 3 bases, with 18 bases sitting between them. The CDR3 sequence: CAIYLGDVPNEKLFF. Here the CDR3 DNA reads TGTGCCATCTACTTGGGGGACGTTCCTAATGAAAAACTGTTTTTT.

This clonotype has more than one count but fewer than ten. The V call is TRBV6-5, the J call TRBJ1-2; no clear D. The germline gives CDR1 MNHEY, CDR2 SVGAGI. Deletions cut 7 bases from V and 5 bases from J, with 14 bases between. The CDR3 is 13 residues long. CDR3 amino acids: CASTQGGSYGYTF. The CDR3 nucleotides are TGTGCCAGCACCCAAGGCGGGTCGTATGGCTACACCTTC.

This clonotype was seen a handful of times. The chain uses TRBV10-2 and TRBJ2-7; 8 nucleotides align to TRBD2. Per germline, CDR1 WSHSY and CDR2 SAAADI. The CDR3 runs 14 residues. V gave up 5 bases and J gave up 4 bases; unmatched junction bases: 7. CDR3 in amino acids: CASSPSGGIYEQYF. Written as DNA, the CDR3 is TGCGCCAGCAGTCCGTCGGGGGGGATATACGAGCAGTACTTC.

This clonotype was detected only a few times. The chain is built from TRBV28 and TRBJ1-2; no clear D. Germline V gene sequence: CDR1 MDHEN, CDR2 SYDVKM. With 3 bases removed from V and 2 bases from J, the gap between germline ends came to 13 bases. The CDR3 contains 15 residues. Here the CDR3 DNA reads TGTGCCAGCAGTTTTGGTAGTTTCTTAAACTATGGCTACACCTTC. This translates into CASSFGSFLNYGYTF.